What follows are 26 T cell receptor beta chains derived from one specimen sequenced in a study of blood T cell repertoires in COVID-19. Generated by immunoSEQ multiplex PCR, the TCRdb table keeps only in-frame clones and is missing some. Of fewer than 250,000 clones listed, more than 75% are singletons. Sequencing used PBMCs or T cells enriched from blood (not recorded which). These receptors came from a middle-aged woman with acute COVID-19.

This clone came up once. This chain joins TRBV2 and TRBJ1-4, with TRBD1 matching 11 bases. The CDR3 has 15 amino acids. J lost 3 bases, V lost 6 bases, and 3 bases had no gene match. Germline-derived CDR1 and CDR2 are SNHLY and FYNNEI. DNA for the CDR3: TGTGCCAGCAGGGACAGGGGGCATTCTAATGAAAAACTGTTTTTT. Protein product: CASRDRGHSNEKLFF.

This rearrangement joins TRBV5-1 to TRBJ1-4; 7 bases map to TRBD1. Trimming at V came to 2 bases and at J to 4 bases, leaving 11 bases not matched to a gene. In germline, CDR1 is SGHRS, CDR2 YFSETQ. The CDR3 is 17 residues long. Here the CDR3 DNA reads TGCGCCAGCAGCTTAACCTTCGACAGGGTCCTTAATGAAAAACTGTTTTTT. The encoded protein is CASSLTFDRVLNEKLFF.

This rearrangement joins TRBV3-1 (or the pseudogene TRBV3-2) to TRBJ1-2, with D unclear. Trimming took 1 base from V and 3 from J, leaving 6 bases between them. Per the germline V gene, CDR1 is LGHDT and CDR2 is YNNKEL (reference sequence). This CDR3 is 13 amino acids long. CDR3 in DNA: TGTGCCAGCAGCCAAGTGGGCGACTATGGCTACACCTTC. This sequence encodes CASSQVGDYGYTF.

The V gene is TRBV9, the J gene TRBJ2-2, with 7 bases that match TRBD2. The CDR3 spans 19 residues. V trimming: 4 bases; J trimming: 5 bases; junction bases outside the gene matches: 20. Germline CDR1 and CDR2: SGDLS and YYNGEE. The chain's CDR3 is CASSIDRSGLVFGTGELFF. CDR3 coding DNA: TGTGCCAGCAGCATAGACCGATCAGGACTAGTTTTTGGAACCGGGGAGCTGTTTTTT. The whole variable domain, remainder taken from reference TRBV9 and TRBJ2-2, is DSGVTQTPKHLITATGQRVTLRCSPRSGDLSVYWYQQSLDQGLQFLIQYYNGEERAKGNILERFSAQQFPDLHSELNLSSLELGDSALYFCASSIDRSGLVFGTGELFFGEGSRLTVL.

This sequence joins TRBV6-5 and TRBJ1-1, with D perhaps TRBD1 (5 bases). Germline CDR1 reads MNHEY; CDR2 reads SVGAGI. The CDR3 has 15 residues. The V and J ends lost 4 bases and 5 bases respectively, with 17 bases between them. CDR3 nucleotides: TGTGCCAGCAGTTCCACGACAGTAATTGGGACTGAAGCTTTCTTT. Protein product: CASSSTTVIGTEAFF.

This clone has at least ten counts. J is TRBJ1-2 and V is TRBV19; D unresolved. The germline V gene has CDR1 LNHDA and CDR2 SQIVND (reference sequence). The CDR3 has 14 residues. The V gene lost 0 bases and the J gene lost 4 bases, with 9 bases spanning the gap. The CDR3 is CASSIDSGFYGYTF. For the CDR3, the DNA is TGTGCCAGTAGTATAGATTCGGGGTTCTATGGCTACACCTTC.

The genes are TRBV27 and TRBJ1-4, with 8 bases that match TRBD1. In germline, CDR1 is MNHEY, CDR2 SMNVEV (reference sequence). With V trimmed by 5 bases and J by 0 bases, 11 bases remained unmatched. This CDR3 has 18 residues. CDR3 sequence (DNA): TGTGCCAGCAGTCTTCACCGGACAGGGTTTGCAACTAATGAAAAACTGTTTTTT. As protein: CASSLHRTGFATNEKLFF.

The chain carries TRBV15 and TRBJ2-5; tentative D call: TRBD2 (6 bases). The V and J ends lost 0 bases and 5 bases respectively, with 13 bases between them. Germline lookup yields CDR1 LNHNV and CDR2 YYDKDF (reference sequence). The CDR3 runs 15 residues. CDR3 residues: CATSRERGMRETQYF. Written as DNA, the CDR3 is TGTGCCACCAGCAGAGAGCGGGGTATGAGGGAGACCCAGTACTTC.

This rearrangement joins TRBV6-6 to TRBJ1-2; 8 bases line up with TRBD1. CDR3 size: 15 residues. CDR1 and CDR2 from the germline V gene are MNHNY and SVGAGI (reference sequence). V was clipped by 4 bases and J by 7 bases; unmatched bases: 11. CDR3 coding DNA: TGTGCCAGCAGTTCCTCCCCAGGGGGCCTTGGTGGCTACACCTTC. Translation: CASSSSPGGLGGYTF.

This clone was counted a few times. This sequence joins TRBV7-9 and TRBJ1-2, with 8 positions matching TRBD1. This CDR3 contains 14 residues. V shed 5 bases, J shed 4 bases, and the junction held 6 bases outside the gene matches. In germline, CDR1 is SEHNR, CDR2 FQNEAQ (reference sequence). The CDR3 is CASSTGQDLYGYTF. The CDR3 nucleotides are TGTGCCAGCAGCACGGGACAGGATCTCTATGGCTACACCTTC.

Only one count was recorded for this clone. The chain combines TRBV7-8 with TRBJ2-3; no clear D. V dropped 3 bases and J dropped 0 bases, with 4 bases sitting between them. CDR3 length: 13 amino acids. CDR1 and CDR2 from the germline V gene are SGHVS and FQNEAQ. The CDR3: CASSLASTDTQYF. The CDR3 DNA reads TGTGCCAGCAGCTTGGCTAGCACAGATACGCAGTATTTT.

This sequence joins TRBV18 and TRBJ2-7, with 7 bases that match TRBD1. This CDR3 is 14 amino acids long. V was pared by 4 bases and J by 0 bases, with 3 bases of the junction left unmatched. CDR1 and CDR2 (germline): KGHSH, LQKENI. The CDR3 loop reads CASSLRDSSYEQYF. CDR3 bases: TGTGCCAGCTCACTCCGGGACAGCTCCTACGAGCAGTACTTC. Variable domain in full (rest from reference TRBV18 and TRBJ2-7): NAGVMQNPRHLVRRRGQEARLRCSPMKGHSHVYWYRQLPEEGLKFMVYLQKENIIDESGMPKERFSAEFPKEGPSILRIQQVVRGDSAAYFCASSLRDSSYEQYFGPGTRLTVT.

This chain links TRBV7-3 with TRBJ2-7, with TRBD2 matching 7 bases. CDR3 length equals 17 residues. Germline V gene data show CDR1 as SGHTA and CDR2 as FQGTGA. Germline trimming cut 1 base from V and 7 bases from J; bases unmatched to any gene: 16. This chain's CDR3 is CASSLMGETSREGEQYF. For the CDR3, the DNA is TGTGCCAGCAGCTTAATGGGGGAGACTAGCCGGGAAGGGGAGCAGTACTTC.

As regards this clone: Additional DNA sequences in this sample encode the identical CDR3. This chain joins TRBV7-9 and TRBJ1-6; a possible D gene is TRBD1 (6 bases). The CDR3 totals 15 residues. Germline V gene data show CDR1 as SEHNR and CDR2 as FQNEAQ (reference sequence). Trimming stripped 0 bases from V and 5 bases from J, with 8 bases between. The DNA of the CDR3 is TGTGCCAGCAGCTTAGCGCGACAGGATAATTCACCCCTCCACTTT. Translation gives CASSLARQDNSPLHF.

The chain carries TRBV4-1 and TRBJ1-3, with D perhaps TRBD1 (6 bases). Germline CDR1 reads MGHRA; CDR2 reads YSYEKL. The V end was cut by 4 bases, the J end by 1 base, with 17 bases between. This CDR3 is 17 amino acids long. In nucleotides, the CDR3 is TGCGCCAGCAGCCGATTAGGGGGTACAGGGTCTGGAAACACCATATATTTT. Protein product: CASSRLGGTGSGNTIYF.

The rearrangement uses TRBV3-1 (or the pseudogene TRBV3-2) and TRBJ1-4; perhaps TRBD1 as D (5 bases). The CDR3 contains 18 residues. V was cut by 0 bases and J by 0 bases, with 14 bases left in between. Germline V lookup: CDR1 LGHDT, CDR2 YNNKEL (reference sequence). CDR3 nucleotides: TGTGCCAGCAGCCAAGATGGGGCTTTTCTTGCAACTAATGAAAAACTGTTTTTT. It codes for CASSQDGAFLATNEKLFF.

This chain connects TRBV5-4 to TRBJ2-1, with D possibly being TRBD2 (6 bases). The germline gives CDR1 SGHNT, CDR2 YYREEE (reference sequence). The CDR3 sequence is 14 residues long. The V and J ends lost 4 bases and 8 bases respectively, with 16 bases between them. CDR3 protein: CASSPGTGAHEQFF. The CDR3 DNA is TGTGCCAGCAGCCCCGGGACTGGGGCCCATGAGCAGTTCTTC.

The chain couples TRBV4-2 to TRBJ2-7; D remains unclear. Germline CDR1 reads LGHNA; CDR2 reads YNFKEQ. Trimming cost V 0 bases and J 2 bases, with 14 bases left between them. CDR3 length: 16 amino acids. The CDR3 DNA is TGTGCCAGCAGCCAAGATAGTGACTCCATCACCTACGAGCAGTACTTC. Its protein product is CASSQDSDSITYEQYF.

In nucleotides, the CDR3 is TGTGCCAGCAGCGGGCACAACAATGAGCAGTTCTTC. Protein: CASSGHNNEQFF. The rearrangement links TRBV9 to TRBJ2-1; D unclear. The germline V gene encodes CDR1 SGDLS and CDR2 YYNGEE. V lost 3 bases, J lost 5 bases, and 6 bases lay in between. The CDR3 sequence is 12 residues long.

The sample holds one count of this clone. The rearrangement links TRBV6-5 to TRBJ1-6; D gene unclear. V was trimmed by 2 bases and J by 5 bases, leaving 7 bases between them. The germline gives CDR1 MNHEY, CDR2 SVGAGI. CDR3 length: 14 residues. The CDR3 loop is CASSYDKHNSPLHF. The DNA of the CDR3 is TGTGCCAGCAGTTACGACAAGCATAATTCACCCCTCCACTTT.

The CDR3: CASSPGLAGAREQFF. CDR3 coding DNA: TGTGCCAGCAGTCCGGGACTAGCGGGAGCTCGTGAGCAGTTCTTC. The chain recombines TRBV28 with TRBJ2-1; 14 bases line up with TRBD2. CDR1 MDHEN and CDR2 SYDVKM come from the germline V gene. The V segment lost 5 bases and the J segment 9 bases; nucleotides outside the gene matches: 6. The CDR3 is 15 residues long.

This clone occurred once. The chain employs TRBV5-6 and TRBJ1-1; 9 bases align to TRBD1. From germline, CDR1 is SGHDT and CDR2 YYEEEE. J was trimmed by 3 bases and V by 3 bases; bases with no gene match: 6. There are 15 residues in the CDR3. The DNA for the CDR3 is TGTGCCAGCAGCTACCTAACAGGGGGCTACACTGAAGCTTTCTTT. This sequence encodes CASSYLTGGYTEAFF.

The chain couples TRBV10-1 to TRBJ2-1, with 12 positions matching TRBD2. CDR1 WNHNN and CDR2 SYGVQD come from the germline V gene (reference sequence). Trimming cost V 2 bases and J 5 bases; bases outside gene matches: 19. This CDR3 has 21 amino acids. CDR3 sequence reads: CASSENCRLAGDSSADNEQFF. As DNA, the CDR3 is TGCGCCAGCAGTGAGAACTGCCGACTAGCGGGAGATTCATCTGCGGACAATGAGCAGTTCTTC.

This chain joins TRBV6-9 and TRBJ1-5; TRBD1 might be the D (6 bases). V lost 5 bases and J 3 bases, leaving 17 bases between the germline ends. CDR1 and CDR2 (germline): MNHGY, SVAAGI. The CDR3 has 16 residues. The CDR3 DNA reads TGTGCCAGCAGTAAGGACAGCAAATTAAACAATCAGCCCCAGCATTTT. This encodes CASSKDSKLNNQPQHF.

The chain recombines TRBV5-4 with TRBJ1-2; TRBD1 agrees at 7 bases. This CDR3 has 11 residues. CDR1 and CDR2 from the germline V gene are SGHNT and YYREEE (reference sequence). The V gene end was trimmed by 4 bases and the J gene end by 12 bases; junction bases not matched to a gene: 6. The CDR3 is CASSGNRGNTF. The CDR3 DNA sequence: TGTGCCAGCAGCGGAAACAGGGGAAACACCTTC.

V usage is TRBV3-1 (or the pseudogene TRBV3-2) and J usage is TRBJ1-1, with D possibly TRBD1 on 6 matching bases. Trimming removed 4 bases from V and 4 bases from J, with 13 bases in between. The V gene's germline CDR1 is LGHDT and CDR2 YNNKEL (reference sequence). The CDR3 contains 14 residues. The DNA for the CDR3 is TGTGCCAGCAGCCGCCCGGACAGAGTCACTGAAGCTTTCTTT. It encodes CASSRPDRVTEAFF.